This T cell receptor (beta chain) was found in a study of blood T cells in healthy people across ages. In the study overall: T cells yielded about one barcoded beta molecule per two cells through template switching.

Through a sample-barcoded 5' primer and a J-beta primer mix, a second PCR was run for roughly 7 to 11 cycles. TCRdb re-called the 5' RACE reads through MiXCR, storing one row per CDR3 protein. The table lists more than 800,000 distinct CDR3 sequences, roughly 45% of them singletons. CDR3 length: 11 amino acids. Trimming removed 4 bases at V and 7 bases at J, with 11 bases between. Germline CDR1 SQVTM, CDR2 ANQGSEA. This clonotype was seen at least ten times. There were healthy Caucasian individuals from Russia, aged about 6 to 90, serving as donors. V usage is TRBV29-1 and J usage is TRBJ2-7; D is uncertain. The sequence came from a woman in her sixties or seventies in good health. The sequenced sample was blood. The CDR3 coding sequence is TGCAGCGTTGGCGTCGTCGAAGAGCAGTACTTC. This gives the protein CSVGVVEEQYF.